There are many counts of the clone carrying this T cell receptor beta chain. The sample comes from a study of T cells in Graves' hyperthyroidism and ophthalmopathy. Diagnosis relied on clinical symptoms, serum thyroxine and TRAb, thyroid ultrasound and orbital computed tomography. The authors took PBMCs from 7.5 to 10 ml fresh peripheral blood. Amplified TCR beta CDR3 regions came from RNA transcripts. First-round RT-PCR targeting the TCR CDR3 was performed with the HTBI primer set. MiXCR, applied by TCRdb to the multiplex PCR reads, yields one record per CDR3 protein. The data hold more than 650,000 distinct CDR3 sequences, with less than 15% observed a single time. From germline, CDR1 is MNHNS and CDR2 SASEGT. Trimming removed 5 bases from V and 3 bases from J, with 20 bases in between. The CDR3 is made up of 17 amino acids.

The chain combines TRBV6-1 with TRBJ1-5; possible D gene TRBD1, 5 bases. The material sequenced was blood. This receptor was taken from a woman aged 18 to 35 with Graves' hyperthyroidism. This CDR3 reads CASSSRRSHRINQPQHF. The CDR3 DNA reads TGTGCCAGCAGTTCCAGGAGGAGCCACAGGATCAATCAGCCCCAGCATTTT.